The rows below give T cell receptor beta chains drawn from one sample of a study of shared clonotypes between healthy human individuals. Sequencing was performed with immunoSEQ multiplex PCR; in TCRdb, only in-frame clones are kept and a portion is missing. The sample consists of 550,000 to 600,000 clones, 95% to 98% of them appearing once. Sequencing was performed on naive CD8+ T cells sorted from blood. The receptors here all came from a man aged 25-45 years in good health. Both conserved end residues are part of each CDR3. D genes are given only for firm matches. Expanded clones are given a class, and other clones once, few, many or no size at all.

>TRBD2|.|TRBV5-1|TRBJ2-7
TGCGCCAGCAGCTCCACTAGCGGCTACGAGCAGTACTTC
CASSSTSGYEQYF
>.|.|TRBV4-3|TRBJ1-2
TGCGCCAGCAGCCAAGATCTAAGGACAGCAGGTTGGAGTGGCTACACCTTC
CASSQDLRTAGWSGYTF
>TRBD1|.|TRBV2|TRBJ2-7
TGTGCCAGCACCGAAGACAGGGGGTCCTCCTACGAGCAGTACTTC
CASTEDRGSSYEQYF
>.|.|TRBV4-1|TRBJ2-2
TGCGCCAGCAGCCTTCGAAATCCCTGGCCCGGGGAGCTGTTTTTT
CASSLRNPWPGELFF
>TRBD2|.|TRBV7-9|TRBJ2-7
TGTGCCAGCAGCTCCTGGACAGGGAGGACTAGCGGGAGGGCTTACGAGCAGTACTTC
CASSSWTGRTSGRAYEQYF
>TRBD2|.|TRBV7-2|TRBJ2-7
TGTGCCAGCAGCTTACCCCGTAGTAGCGGGACTTCCTACGAGCAGTACTTC
CASSLPRSSGTSYEQYF
>TRBD1|.|TRBV28|TRBJ1-2
TGTGCCAGCAGTCAGGGGGATACTGGCTATGGCTACACCTTC
CASSQGDTGYGYTF
>TRBD1|.|TRBV10-3|TRBJ1-2
TGTGCCATACAATTCGGGGTGGGACAGAACTATGGCTACACCTTC
CAIQFGVGQNYGYTF
>TRBD1|.|TRBV2|TRBJ2-7
TGTGCCAGCAGTGACAGGACAGGGTACTACGAGCAGTACTTC
CASSDRTGYYEQYF
>.|.|TRBV6-5|TRBJ2-7
TGTGCCAGCAGTTACGGGGAGGCATCCTACGAGCAGTACTTC
CASSYGEASYEQYF
>.|.|TRBV27|TRBJ1-2
TGTGCCAGCAGTTTATATGCCGGAGGCCGAGACCCGAAGTATGGCTACACCTTC
CASSLYAGGRDPKYGYTF
>.|.|TRBV27|TRBJ2-2
TGTGCCAGCAGTTTATCGCGGCTAGCGTTAAACACCGGGGAGCTGTTTTTT
CASSLSRLALNTGELFF
>TRBD1|once|TRBV7-2|TRBJ2-7
TGTGCCAGCAGCTTAGAGCGCAGGGGGTCCCAGTACTTC
CASSLERRGSQYF
>TRBD1|.|TRBV9|TRBJ2-3
TGTGCCAGCAGTGACCACCGAGGCGGACAGGGGGCAATAGTGGGCACAGATACGCAGTATTTT
CASSDHRGGQGAIVGTDTQYF
>.|.|TRBV27|TRBJ2-1
TGTGCCAGCACAGCTACCGGGACCCAATACAATGAGCAGTTCTTC
CASTATGTQYNEQFF
>.|.|TRBV19|TRBJ1-5
TGTGCCAGTAGTATACTAACCACCAAGGAGCCCCAGCATTTT
CASSILTTKEPQHF
>TRBD2|.|TRBV27|TRBJ2-7
TGTGCCAGCAGTTTATACGGGAGGGCCTCGTACGAGCAGTACTTC
CASSLYGRASYEQYF
>.|.|TRBV9|TRBJ2-7
TGTGCCAGCAGCCCCCAAGAAGGGGGTTACGAGCAGTACTTC
CASSPQEGGYEQYF
>TRBD1|.|TRBV30|TRBJ1-4
TGTGCCTGGAACAGGGGGAATGAAAAACTGTTTTTT
CAWNRGNEKLFF
>.|.|TRBV6-5|TRBJ2-2
TGTGCCAGCAGACCGGGACTTGGGAACACCGGGGAGCTGTTTTTT
CASRPGLGNTGELFF
>TRBD2|once|TRBV18|TRBJ2-5
TGTGCCAGCTCACCACCGGTTAGTGGACTAGCGTTTGAGACCCAGTACTTC
CASSPPVSGLAFETQYF
>TRBD2|.|TRBV6-5|TRBJ2-1
TGTGCCAGCAGTCCCTGGACTAGCGATGAGCAGTTCTTC
CASSPWTSDEQFF
>.|once|TRBV7-9|TRBJ2-4
TGTGCCAGCAGCTTAGCGCAGGGGGCCAAAAACATTCAGTACTTC
CASSLAQGAKNIQYF
>.|.|TRBV7-2|TRBJ2-1
TGTGCCAGCAGCTTAGCTCCAGCTAGCCCAAACTACAATGAGCAGTTCTTC
CASSLAPASPNYNEQFF